This passage covers 4 T cell receptor beta chains from one sample sequenced in a study of CD8+CD57+ T cells in acquired aplastic anemia. Genomic DNA, the template, was used for profiling of the TCR beta VDJ and CDR3. MiXCR, applied by TCRdb to the reads, yields one record per CDR3 protein. The data show 150,000 to 200,000 distinct CDR3 sequences, with under 55% seen just once and about 2.9% held by the top ten. The sequencing input was sorted CD4+, CD8+, or CD8+CD57+ T cells (not recorded which) from PBMCs. Receptor source: a human donor in good health.

V and J are TRBV20-1 and TRBJ1-6, with D hard to call. Trimming took off 0 bases at V and 0 bases at J, with 9 bases between the two ends. The CDR3 spans 16 residues. Germline V gene lookup returns CDR1 DFQATT and CDR2 SNEGSKA (reference sequence). CDR3 region: CSARDVGSSYNSPLHF. As DNA, the CDR3 is TGCAGTGCTAGAGACGTGGGAAGCTCCTATAATTCACCCCTCCACTTT.

This clonotype came up many times. The chain uses TRBV6-1 and TRBJ2-2, with 7 bases aligning to TRBD1. Per the germline V gene, CDR1 is MNHNS and CDR2 is SASEGT. The V gene end was trimmed by 6 bases and the J gene end by 0 bases; junction bases not matched to a gene: 7. The CDR3 sequence is 16 residues long. This CDR3 is CASSGDRAANTGELFF. The CDR3 DNA follows: TGTGCCAGCAGCGGAGACAGGGCAGCGAACACCGGGGAGCTGTTTTTT.

This chain uses TRBV6-5 with TRBJ1-5, with D uncertain. The CDR3 sequence is 16 residues long. Trimming stripped 2 bases from V and 0 bases from J, with 11 bases between. The germline V gene encodes CDR1 MNHEY and CDR2 SVGAGI. CDR3 sequence reads: CASSYGSPDSNQPQHF. The CDR3 coding sequence is TGTGCCAGCAGTTACGGAAGTCCAGATAGCAATCAGCCCCAGCATTTT.

This clonotype has just a few counts. J is TRBJ2-5 and V is TRBV25-1; 10 positions agree with TRBD1. The junction had 8 bases not matched to a gene; V was cut back by 1 base and J by 6 bases. CDR1 and CDR2 (germline): MGHDK, SYGVNS. CDR3 length equals 16 residues. CDR3: CASSESWDRGVKTQYF. For the CDR3, the DNA is TGTGCCAGCAGTGAATCTTGGGACAGGGGTGTCAAGACCCAGTACTTC.